The clone carrying this T cell receptor (beta chain) was seen repeatedly, ten times or more. Its specificity is unknown. The time point was: newly diagnosed GD, antithyroid drugs for less than 3 months. TCR sequences were obtained from RNA taken from PBMCs. CDR3 regions were amplified by Arm-PCR using iRepertoire HTBI primers to build TCR beta libraries. One entry per CDR3 protein, called by TCRdb with MiXCR from the multiplex PCR reads. The table records a few hundred thousand distinct CDR3 sequences, 18% of them present only once. V dropped 0 bases and J dropped 4 bases, with 12 bases sitting between them. Germline CDR1 SGHAT, CDR2 FQNNGV. The CDR3 runs to 15 residues. These data belong to a study of regulatory T cells in long-lasting Graves disease. Notes on the study in general: Thyroid tissue was not sampled; only peripheral blood was.

These data were also filed under a second study, of T cells in Graves' hyperthyroidism and ophthalmopathy.

The clonotype was recovered from a woman aged 25 to 45 with Graves disease. The rearrangement joins TRBV11-2 to TRBJ1-2; D perhaps matches TRBD1 (5 bases). Sequencing used peripheral blood mononuclear cells (PBMCs), obtained at new diagnosis, from a patient treated with antithyroid drugs. CDR3 nucleotides: TGTGCCAGCAGCTTAGACGGGGGGGTTGGCTATGGCTACACCTTC. This sequence encodes CASSLDGGVGYGYTF.